What follows describes a single TCR beta chain. No antigen is known for it. Noted time point: baseline pretreatment blood. Treatment given: 15 Gy SBRT to primary tumor, nephrectomy 4 weeks later. Radiation-treated patients gave blood at baseline, week 2 and week 4. The tumor was a clear cell renal cell carcinoma. The sample is drawn from a study of radiation and T cells in renal cell carcinoma. Overall study: Nephrectomy followed 15 Gy stereotactic body radiation by 4 weeks. General study results and limits: From baseline, blood top tumor clonotypes peaked at 2 weeks post-radiation.

CDR3 size: 14 residues. CDR1 and CDR2 (germline): LNHDA, SQIVND (reference sequence). Trimming cost V 4 bases and J 3 bases, with 12 bases left between them. The method was immunoSEQ multiplex PCR; TCRdb's version includes in-frame clones alone and lacks a portion of them. The repertoire holds about 140,000 clones, roughly 83% seen once, with around 21% in the top ten. The V call is TRBV19, the J call TRBJ2-5; tentative D call: TRBD1 (6 bases). The receptor's source is a woman aged 50 to 60 with renal cell carcinoma. This sample comprised blood, obtained from a patient whose treatment included radiotherapy and nephrectomy. In nucleotides, the CDR3 is TGTGCCAGTAGTAGCGACGGACAGAAAGAGACCCAGTACTTC. Protein product: CASSSDGQKETQYF.